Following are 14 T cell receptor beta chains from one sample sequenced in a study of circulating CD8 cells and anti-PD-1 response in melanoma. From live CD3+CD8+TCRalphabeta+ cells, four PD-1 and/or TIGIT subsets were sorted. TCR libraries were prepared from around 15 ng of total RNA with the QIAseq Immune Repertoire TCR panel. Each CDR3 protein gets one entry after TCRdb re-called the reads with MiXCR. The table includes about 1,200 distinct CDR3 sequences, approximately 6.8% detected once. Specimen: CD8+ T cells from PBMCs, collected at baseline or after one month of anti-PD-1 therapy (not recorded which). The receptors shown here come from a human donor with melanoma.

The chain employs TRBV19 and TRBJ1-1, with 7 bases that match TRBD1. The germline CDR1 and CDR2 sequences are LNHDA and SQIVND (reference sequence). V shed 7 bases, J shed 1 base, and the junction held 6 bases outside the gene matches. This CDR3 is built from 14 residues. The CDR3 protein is CASTSDRRNTEAFF. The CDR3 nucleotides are TGTGCCAGTACCTCGGACAGGAGGAACACTGAAGCTTTCTTT.

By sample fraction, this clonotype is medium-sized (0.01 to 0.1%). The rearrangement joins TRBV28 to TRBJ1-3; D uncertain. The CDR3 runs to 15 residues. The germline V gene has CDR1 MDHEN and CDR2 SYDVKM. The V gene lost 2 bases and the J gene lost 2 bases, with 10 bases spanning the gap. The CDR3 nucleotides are TGTGCCAGCAGTTTAACTTCAGGCACTGGAAACACCATATATTTT. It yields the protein CASSLTSGTGNTIYF. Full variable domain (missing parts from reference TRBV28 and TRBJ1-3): DVKVTQSSRYLVKRTGEKVFLECVQDMDHENMFWYRQDPGLGLRLIYFSYDVKMKEKGDIPEGYSVSREKKERFSLILESASTNQTSMYLCASSLTSGTGNTIYFGEGSWLTVV.

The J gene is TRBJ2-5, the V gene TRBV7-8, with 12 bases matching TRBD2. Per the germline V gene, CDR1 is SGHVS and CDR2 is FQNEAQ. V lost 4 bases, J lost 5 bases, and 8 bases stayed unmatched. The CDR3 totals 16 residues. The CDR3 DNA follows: TGTGCCAGCAGCTCTAGCGGGAGGGCGACGGGGGAGACCCAGTACTTC. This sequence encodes CASSSSGRATGETQYF.

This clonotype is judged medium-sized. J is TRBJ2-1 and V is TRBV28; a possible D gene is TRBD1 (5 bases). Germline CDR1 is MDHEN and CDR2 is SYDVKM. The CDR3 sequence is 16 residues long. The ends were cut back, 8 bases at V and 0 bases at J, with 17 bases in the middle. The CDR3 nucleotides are TGTGCCAGCGCAAACCCCACAGGACGCTCCTACAATGAGCAGTTCTTC. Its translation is CASANPTGRSYNEQFF.

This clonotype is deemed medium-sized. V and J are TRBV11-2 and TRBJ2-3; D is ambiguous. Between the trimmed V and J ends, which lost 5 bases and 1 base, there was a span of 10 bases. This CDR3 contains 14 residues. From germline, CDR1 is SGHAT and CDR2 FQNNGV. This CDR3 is CASSPPLGTDTQYF. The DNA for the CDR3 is TGTGCCAGCAGCCCTCCCTTGGGCACAGATACGCAGTATTTT.

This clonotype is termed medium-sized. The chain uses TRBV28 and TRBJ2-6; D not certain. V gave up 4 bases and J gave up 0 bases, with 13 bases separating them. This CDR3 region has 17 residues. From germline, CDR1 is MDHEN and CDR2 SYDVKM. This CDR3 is CASSSQPTASGANVLTF. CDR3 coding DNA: TGTGCCAGCAGTTCCCAACCGACGGCCTCTGGGGCCAACGTCCTGACTTTC.

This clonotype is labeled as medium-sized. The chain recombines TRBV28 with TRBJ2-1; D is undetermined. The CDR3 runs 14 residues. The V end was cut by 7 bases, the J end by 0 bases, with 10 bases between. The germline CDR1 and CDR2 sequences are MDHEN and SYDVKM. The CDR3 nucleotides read TGTGCCAGCACCGTGTATAGCTCCTACAATGAGCAGTTCTTC. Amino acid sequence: CASTVYSSYNEQFF.

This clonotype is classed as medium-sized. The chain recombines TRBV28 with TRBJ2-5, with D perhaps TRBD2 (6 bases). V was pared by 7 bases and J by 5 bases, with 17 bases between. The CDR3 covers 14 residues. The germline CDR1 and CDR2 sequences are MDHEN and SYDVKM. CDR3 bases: TGTGCCAGCAATCCGGGAAGACGGGGGGAGACCCAGTACTTC. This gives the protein CASNPGRRGETQYF.

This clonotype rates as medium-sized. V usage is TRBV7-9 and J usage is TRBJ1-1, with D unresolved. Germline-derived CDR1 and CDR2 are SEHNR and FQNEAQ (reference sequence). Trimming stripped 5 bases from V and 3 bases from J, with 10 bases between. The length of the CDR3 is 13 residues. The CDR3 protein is CASSPSGDTEAFF. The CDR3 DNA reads TGTGCCAGCAGCCCCTCGGGAGACACTGAAGCTTTCTTT.

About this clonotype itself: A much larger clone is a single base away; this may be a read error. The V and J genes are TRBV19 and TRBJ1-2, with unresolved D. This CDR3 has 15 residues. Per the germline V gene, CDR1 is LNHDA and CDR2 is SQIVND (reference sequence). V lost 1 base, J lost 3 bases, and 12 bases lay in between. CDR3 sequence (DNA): TGTGCCAGTAGTATAGCCGGACGGCTTCACTATGGCTACACCTTC. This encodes CASSIAGRLHYGYTF.

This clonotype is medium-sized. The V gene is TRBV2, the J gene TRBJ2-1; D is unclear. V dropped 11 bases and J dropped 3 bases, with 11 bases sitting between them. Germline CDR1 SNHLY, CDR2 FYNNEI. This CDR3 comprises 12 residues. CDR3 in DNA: TGTGCCGGTGGGTCCTACTACAATGAGCAGTTCTTC. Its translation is CAGGSYYNEQFF.

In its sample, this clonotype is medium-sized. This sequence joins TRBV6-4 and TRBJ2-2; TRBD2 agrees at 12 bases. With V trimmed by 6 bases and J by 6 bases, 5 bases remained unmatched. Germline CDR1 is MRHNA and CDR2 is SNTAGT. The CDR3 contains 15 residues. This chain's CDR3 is CASRQTSGSAGELFF. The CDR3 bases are TGTGCCAGCAGACAGACTAGCGGGAGCGCCGGGGAGCTGTTTTTT.

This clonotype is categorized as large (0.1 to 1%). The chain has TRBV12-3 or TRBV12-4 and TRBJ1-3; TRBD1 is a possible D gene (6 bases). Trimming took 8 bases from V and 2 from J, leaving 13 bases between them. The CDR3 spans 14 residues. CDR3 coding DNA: TGTGCCAGCTTTACAGGGAGTCCTGGAAACACCATATATTTT. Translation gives CASFTGSPGNTIYF.

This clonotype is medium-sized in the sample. The CDR3 coding sequence is TGTGCCAGCAGCTCCAGGAACACTGAAGCTTTCTTT. Its translation is CASSSRNTEAFF. The chain joins TRBV5-5 to TRBJ1-1; D unresolved. CDR1 is SGHKS and CDR2 is YYEKEE in the germline V gene (reference sequence). The CDR3 sequence is 12 residues long. V was clipped by 3 bases and J by 1 base, with 4 bases between them.